The T cell receptor beta chain under discussion was sequenced for a study of cytomegalovirus exposure and HLA in healthy donors. Study information: The Caucasian-associated ancestry cluster held 65% to 90% of 398 genotyped donors. General study findings and limits: The records held CMV serostatus as the only immune exposure information. Reports indicated that the classifier achieved high specificity and sensitivity in diagnosing cytomegalovirus status. Likely technical artifact: a cluster of highly shared sequence variants.

The CDR3 consists of 16 residues. V was shortened by 3 bases and J by 0 bases, with 12 bases between the two germline ends. In germline, CDR1 is SGHTA, CDR2 FQGNSA. PCR primers comprised 60 Vbeta and 13 Jbeta primers. The repertoire was sequenced with immunoSEQ multiplex PCR; TCRdb's copy has only in-frame clones and lacks some. The sample contains some 77,000 clones, around 79% of which appear only once. Concerning this clone: Its antigen is not known.

The chain carries TRBV7-2 and TRBJ1-3, with D hard to call. This TCR derives from a man aged 25-40 years in good health and CMV-seronegative. The specimen was PBMCs. CDR3 coding DNA: TGTGCCAGCAGCTTGATATCAACGAGCTCTGGAAACACCATATATTTT. Encoded protein: CASSLISTSSGNTIYF.